Listed below are T cell receptor beta chains from one sample, sequenced in a study of PD-1 blockade in classical Hodgkin lymphoma. The protocol was immunoSEQ multiplex PCR, while the TCRdb copy is restricted to in-frame clones and leaves out a portion. The sample records approximately 24,000 clones, about four fifths being singletons. Sequenced here: peripheral blood mononuclear cells (PBMCs), sampled before the second cycle of nivolumab. Every receptor here comes from a human donor with classical Hodgkin lymphoma. CDR3s include the opening cysteine and the closing phenylalanine or tryptophan. A D gene is named only where the DNA matches it firmly.

j_call v_call d_call cdr3_aa
TRBJ1-5 TRBV19 TRBD1 CASSPGWRGRQGAYQPQHF
TRBJ2-6 TRBV28 - CASSFWSGVGANVLTF
TRBJ2-4 TRBV15 TRBD2 CATSRDLGAGGIQYF
TRBJ1-2 TRBV5-5 TRBD1 CASSVTGEGGYTF
TRBJ2-7 TRBV19 TRBD1 CASSNPGTGNYEQYF
TRBJ1-2 TRBV6-4 - CASSDSKAGYTF
TRBJ2-5 TRBV6-5 TRBD1 CASKTGAVHRFHF
TRBJ1-4 TRBV28 - CASSRDLGQPNEKLFF
TRBJ1-1 TRBV6-5 - CASSYSSTEAFF
TRBJ2-2 TRBV6-5 - CASYKGSFTGELFF
TRBJ2-5 TRBV27 - CASSFDAFLATQYF
TRBJ1-1 TRBV7-9 - CASSRTNTEAFF
TRBJ2-5 TRBV18 - CASSLIQGAQETQYF
TRBJ2-5 TRBV29-1 - CSSRHQETQYF
TRBJ1-4 TRBV5-4 - CASSSQHEGNEKLFF
TRBJ2-1 TRBV11-2 - CASSHNWNEQFF
TRBJ1-3 TRBV5-6 - CASSLSRNTIYF
TRBJ1-3 TRBV7-2 - CASSFRVSTGNTIYF
TRBJ2-2 TRBV6-6 - CASSYSLDYTGELFF
TRBJ2-6 TRBV28 TRBD1 CASSSTTGAESGANVLTF
TRBJ1-1 TRBV2 - CATSRDMNTEAFF
TRBJ2-7 TRBV11-2 - CASSLVSGGHEQYF
TRBJ2-5 TRBV12-5 TRBD1 CASGLVRDRGRETQYF
TRBJ2-3 TRBV28 - CASRGQPDTQYF
TRBJ2-2 TRBV7-3 - CASSPTPKNTGELFF
TRBJ2-2 TRBV19 TRBD1 CASSPGTGRTGELFF
TRBJ1-4 TRBV6-1 - CASSLQGVEKLFF
TRBJ1-1 TRBV10-3 - CAISDEYHRAQAFF
TRBJ2-7 TRBV6-5 TRBD1 CASSLNRGYEQYF
TRBJ1-5 TRBV4-3 - CASSGNRDLVPQHF
TRBJ1-6 TRBV13 TRBD1 CASSYTGAYNSPLHF
TRBJ1-5 TRBV27 TRBD1 CASSRGQGRQPQHF
TRBJ1-1 TRBV9 TRBD1 CASNRQGDSTEAFF
TRBJ2-3 TRBV27 TRBD2 CASTTWGGFATDTQYF
TRBJ2-3 TRBV7-3 - CASSLSGDRTDTQYF
TRBJ1-3 TRBV7-2 TRBD1 CASSAATGTGNTIYF
TRBJ2-1 TRBV5-5 - CASSLPGWGDEQFF
TRBJ2-1 TRBV28 - CASSLYRVSYNEQFF
TRBJ2-7 TRBV23-1 - CASSQHIGAHEQYF
TRBJ2-7 TRBV11-2 TRBD1 CASRRKVGTGNDEQYF
TRBJ1-5 TRBV10-1 - CASSPGTSEPQHF
TRBJ1-2 TRBV27 - CASSLRGGGYGYTF
TRBJ1-1 TRBV6-5 - CASSSRGRGNTEAFF
TRBJ2-5 TRBV5-6 - CASSLSSETQYF
TRBJ2-7 TRBV28 - CASSSGGSLYEQYF
TRBJ2-1 TRBV15 TRBD2 CATWGAGGFNEQFF
TRBJ1-3 TRBV4-2 - CASSQEGPRLSSGNTIYF
TRBJ2-1 TRBV29-1 - CYVSGSNEQFF
TRBJ1-2 TRBV19 - CASSIEGRQPIYGYTF